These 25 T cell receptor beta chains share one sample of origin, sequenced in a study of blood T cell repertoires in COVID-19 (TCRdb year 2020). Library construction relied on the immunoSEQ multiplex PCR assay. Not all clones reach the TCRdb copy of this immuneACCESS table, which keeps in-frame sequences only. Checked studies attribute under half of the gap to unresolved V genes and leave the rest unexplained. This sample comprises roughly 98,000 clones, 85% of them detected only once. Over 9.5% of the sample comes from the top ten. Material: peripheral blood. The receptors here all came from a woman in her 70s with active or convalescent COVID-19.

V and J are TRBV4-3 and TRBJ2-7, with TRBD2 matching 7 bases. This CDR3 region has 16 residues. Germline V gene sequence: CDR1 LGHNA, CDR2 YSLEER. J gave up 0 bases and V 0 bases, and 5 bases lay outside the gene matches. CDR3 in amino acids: CASSQELGTTSYEQYF. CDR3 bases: TGCGCCAGCAGCCAAGAATTGGGGACTACCTCCTACGAGCAGTACTTC.

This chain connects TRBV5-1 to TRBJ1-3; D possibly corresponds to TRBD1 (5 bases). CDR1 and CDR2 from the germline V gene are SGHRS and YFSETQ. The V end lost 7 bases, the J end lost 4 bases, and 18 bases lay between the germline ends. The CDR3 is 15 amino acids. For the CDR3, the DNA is TGCGCCAGCTCACTTACAGGATTGCCAGGAAACACCATATATTTT. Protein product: CASSLTGLPGNTIYF.

The CDR3 reads CASSQTATNEKLFF. DNA of the CDR3: TGTGCCAGCAGTCAGACAGCAACTAATGAAAAACTGTTTTTT. J is TRBJ1-4 and V is TRBV7-2; tentatively, D is TRBD1 (5 bases). The CDR3 totals 14 residues. Between the trimmed V and J ends, which lost 6 bases and 0 bases, there was a span of 8 bases. In germline, CDR1 is SGHTA, CDR2 FQGNSA.

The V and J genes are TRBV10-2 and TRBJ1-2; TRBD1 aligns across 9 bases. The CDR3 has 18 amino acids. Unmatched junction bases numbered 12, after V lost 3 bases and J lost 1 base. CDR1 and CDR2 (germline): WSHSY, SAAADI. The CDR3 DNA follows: TGCGCCAGCAGTGATCTTCCGGGACAGGGAAACAATAACTATGGCTACACCTTC. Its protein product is CASSDLPGQGNNNYGYTF.

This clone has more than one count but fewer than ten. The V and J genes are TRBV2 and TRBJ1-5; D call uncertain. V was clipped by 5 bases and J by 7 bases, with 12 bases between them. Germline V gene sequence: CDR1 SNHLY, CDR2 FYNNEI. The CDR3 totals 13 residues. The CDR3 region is CASSNLGEQPQHF. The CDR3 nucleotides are TGTGCCAGCAGTAATCTAGGTGAGCAGCCCCAGCATTTT. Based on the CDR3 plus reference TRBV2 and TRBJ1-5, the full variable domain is EPEVTQTPSHQVTQMGQEVILRCVPISNHLYFYWYRQILGQKVEFLVSFYNNEISEKSEIFDDQFSVERPDGSNFTLKIRSTKLEDSAMYFCASSNLGEQPQHFGDGTRLSIL.

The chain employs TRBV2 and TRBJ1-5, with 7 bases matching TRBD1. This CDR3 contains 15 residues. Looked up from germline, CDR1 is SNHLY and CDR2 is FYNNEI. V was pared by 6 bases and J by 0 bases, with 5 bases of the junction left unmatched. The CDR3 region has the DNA TGTGCCAGCAGCTCGACAGGGAATAGCAATCAGCCCCAGCATTTT. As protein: CASSSTGNSNQPQHF. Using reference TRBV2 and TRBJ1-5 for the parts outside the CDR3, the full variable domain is EPEVTQTPSHQVTQMGQEVILRCVPISNHLYFYWYRQILGQKVEFLVSFYNNEISEKSEIFDDQFSVERPDGSNFTLKIRSTKLEDSAMYFCASSSTGNSNQPQHFGDGTRLSIL.

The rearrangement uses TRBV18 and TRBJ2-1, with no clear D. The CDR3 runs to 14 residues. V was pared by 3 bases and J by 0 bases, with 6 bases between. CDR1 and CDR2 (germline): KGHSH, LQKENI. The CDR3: CASSPTSSYNEQFF. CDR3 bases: TGTGCCAGCTCACCTACGAGCTCCTACAATGAGCAGTTCTTC.

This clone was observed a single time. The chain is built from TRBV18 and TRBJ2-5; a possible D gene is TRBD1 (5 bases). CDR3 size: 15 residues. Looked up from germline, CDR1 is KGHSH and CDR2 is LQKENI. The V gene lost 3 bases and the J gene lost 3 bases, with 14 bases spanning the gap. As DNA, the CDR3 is TGTGCCAGCTCACCCGACCAGGGCAGGGAAGAGACCCAGTACTTC. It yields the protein CASSPDQGREETQYF.

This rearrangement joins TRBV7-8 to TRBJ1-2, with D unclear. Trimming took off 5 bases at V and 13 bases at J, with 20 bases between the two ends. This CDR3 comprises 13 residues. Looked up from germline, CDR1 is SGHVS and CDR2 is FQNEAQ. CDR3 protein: CASSRGGSLPCTF. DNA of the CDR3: TGTGCCAGCAGCCGCGGCGGGTCCCTACCTTGCACCTTC.

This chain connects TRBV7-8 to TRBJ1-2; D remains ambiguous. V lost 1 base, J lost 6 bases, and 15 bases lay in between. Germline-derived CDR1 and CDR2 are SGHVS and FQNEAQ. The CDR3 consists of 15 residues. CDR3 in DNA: TGTGCCAGCAGCTTAGGGTCCGGGGTAGCAGATGGCTACACCTTC. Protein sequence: CASSLGSGVADGYTF.

CDR3 DNA sequence: TGTGCCAGCAGTTACTATCCCGGGACAGCGAACACTGAAGCTTTCTTT. This encodes CASSYYPGTANTEAFF. V is TRBV6-2 or TRBV6-3 and J is TRBJ1-1, with 7 nucleotides matching TRBD1. The germline V gene encodes CDR1 MNHEY and CDR2 SVGEGT. The CDR3 runs to 16 residues. Trimming removed 1 base from V and 1 base from J; junction bases left unmatched: 6.

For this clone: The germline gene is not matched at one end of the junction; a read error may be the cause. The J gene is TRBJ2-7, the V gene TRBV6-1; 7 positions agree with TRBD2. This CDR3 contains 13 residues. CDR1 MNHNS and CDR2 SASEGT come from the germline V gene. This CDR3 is CASSESGRARAEF. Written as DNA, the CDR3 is TGTGCCAGCAGTGAATCAGGGAGGGCCAGGGCCGAATTC.

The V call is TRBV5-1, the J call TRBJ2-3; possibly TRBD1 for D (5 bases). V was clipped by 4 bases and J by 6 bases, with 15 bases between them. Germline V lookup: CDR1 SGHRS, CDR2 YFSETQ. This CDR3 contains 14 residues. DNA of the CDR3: TGCGCCAGCAGCCCACTTGGGGCCGGGGATACGCAGTATTTT. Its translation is CASSPLGAGDTQYF. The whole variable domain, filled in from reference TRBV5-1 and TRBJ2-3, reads KAGVTQTPRYLIKTRGQQVTLSCSPISGHRSVSWYQQTPGQGLQFLFEYFSETQRNKGNFPGRFSGRQFSNSRSEMNVSTLELGDSALYLCASSPLGAGDTQYFGPGTRLTVL.

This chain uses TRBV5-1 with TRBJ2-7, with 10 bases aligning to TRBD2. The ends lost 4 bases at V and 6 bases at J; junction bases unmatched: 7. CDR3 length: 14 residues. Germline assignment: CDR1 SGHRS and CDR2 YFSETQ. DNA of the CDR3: TGCGCCAGCAGCCCTAGCGGGAGCGGTGGCGAGCAGTACTTC. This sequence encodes CASSPSGSGGEQYF.

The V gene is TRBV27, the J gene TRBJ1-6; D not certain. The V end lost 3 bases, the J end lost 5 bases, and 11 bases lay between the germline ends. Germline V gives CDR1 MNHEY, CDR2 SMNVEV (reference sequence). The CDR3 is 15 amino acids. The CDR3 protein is CASSLVATNNSPLHF. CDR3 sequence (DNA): TGTGCCAGCAGTTTGGTAGCAACTAATAATTCACCCCTCCACTTT.

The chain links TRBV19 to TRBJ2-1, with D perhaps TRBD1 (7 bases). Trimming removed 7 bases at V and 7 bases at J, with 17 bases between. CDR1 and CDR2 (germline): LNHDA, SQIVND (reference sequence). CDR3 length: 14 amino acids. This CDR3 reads CASIGGGFENEQFF. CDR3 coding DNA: TGTGCCAGTATCGGAGGGGGCTTCGAAAATGAGCAGTTCTTC. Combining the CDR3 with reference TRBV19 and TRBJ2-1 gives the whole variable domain DGGITQSPKYLFRKEGQNVTLSCEQNLNHDAMYWYRQDPGQGLRLIYYSQIVNDFQKGDIAEGYSVSREKKESFPLTVTSAQKNPTAFYLCASIGGGFENEQFFGPGTRLTVL.

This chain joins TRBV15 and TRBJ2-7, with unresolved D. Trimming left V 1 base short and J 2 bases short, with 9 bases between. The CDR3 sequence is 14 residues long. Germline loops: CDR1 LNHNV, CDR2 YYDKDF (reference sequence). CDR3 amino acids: CATSRGGSTYEQYF. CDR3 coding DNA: TGTGCCACCAGCAGAGGAGGCTCGACCTACGAGCAGTACTTC.

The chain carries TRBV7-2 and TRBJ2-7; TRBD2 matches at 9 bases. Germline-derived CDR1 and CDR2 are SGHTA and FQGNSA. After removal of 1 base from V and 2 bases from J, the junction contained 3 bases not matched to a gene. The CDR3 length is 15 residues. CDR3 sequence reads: CASSLERGAAYEQYF. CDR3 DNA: TGTGCCAGCAGCTTAGAGCGGGGGGCCGCCTACGAGCAGTACTTC.

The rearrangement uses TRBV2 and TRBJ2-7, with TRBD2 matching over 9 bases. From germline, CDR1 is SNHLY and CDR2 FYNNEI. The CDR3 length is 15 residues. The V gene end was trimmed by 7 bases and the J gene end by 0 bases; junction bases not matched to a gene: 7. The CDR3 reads CASNPTSGSSYEQYF. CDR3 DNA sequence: TGTGCCAGCAACCCCACTAGCGGGTCCTCCTACGAGCAGTACTTC.

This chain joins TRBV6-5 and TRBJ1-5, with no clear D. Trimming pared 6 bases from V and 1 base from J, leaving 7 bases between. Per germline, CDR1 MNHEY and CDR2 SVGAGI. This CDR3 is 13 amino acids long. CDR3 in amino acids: CASRISSNQPQHF. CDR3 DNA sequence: TGTGCCAGCAGGATTAGCAGCAATCAGCCCCAGCATTTT.

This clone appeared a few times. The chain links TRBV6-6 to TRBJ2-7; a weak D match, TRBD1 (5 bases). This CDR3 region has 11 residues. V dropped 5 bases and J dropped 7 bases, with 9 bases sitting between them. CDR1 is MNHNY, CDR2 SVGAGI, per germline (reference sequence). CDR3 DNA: TGTGCCAGCAGTGCAACAGGAGAGCAGTACTTC. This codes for CASSATGEQYF.

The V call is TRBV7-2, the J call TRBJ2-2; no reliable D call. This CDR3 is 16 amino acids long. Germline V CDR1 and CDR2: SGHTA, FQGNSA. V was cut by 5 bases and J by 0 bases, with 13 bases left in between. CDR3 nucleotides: TGTGCCAGCAGCCTCAACACAATCCCGAACACCGGGGAGCTGTTTTTT. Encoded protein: CASSLNTIPNTGELFF.

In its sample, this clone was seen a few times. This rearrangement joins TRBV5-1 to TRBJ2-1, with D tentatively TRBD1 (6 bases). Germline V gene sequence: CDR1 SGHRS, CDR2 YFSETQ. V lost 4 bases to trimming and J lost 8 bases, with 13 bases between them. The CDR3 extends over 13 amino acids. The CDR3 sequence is CASSPQGKDEQFF. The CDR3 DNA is TGCGCCAGCAGCCCACAGGGAAAGGATGAGCAGTTCTTC.

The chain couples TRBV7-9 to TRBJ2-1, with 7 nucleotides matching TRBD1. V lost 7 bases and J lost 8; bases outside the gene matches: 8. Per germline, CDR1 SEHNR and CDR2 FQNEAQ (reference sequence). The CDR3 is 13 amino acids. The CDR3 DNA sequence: TGTGCCAGCAATTCGCCAGGGGGATATGAGCAGTTCTTC. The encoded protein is CASNSPGGYEQFF.

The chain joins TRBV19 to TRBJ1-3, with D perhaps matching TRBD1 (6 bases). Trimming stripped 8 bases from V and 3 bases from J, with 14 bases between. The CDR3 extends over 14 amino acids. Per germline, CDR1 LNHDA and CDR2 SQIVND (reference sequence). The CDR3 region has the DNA TGTGCCAGTCGCCTGGGGGGGCTTGGAAACACCATATATTTT. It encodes CASRLGGLGNTIYF. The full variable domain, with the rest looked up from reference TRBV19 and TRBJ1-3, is DGGITQSPKYLFRKEGQNVTLSCEQNLNHDAMYWYRQDPGQGLRLIYYSQIVNDFQKGDIAEGYSVSREKKESFPLTVTSAQKNPTAFYLCASRLGGLGNTIYFGEGSWLTVV.